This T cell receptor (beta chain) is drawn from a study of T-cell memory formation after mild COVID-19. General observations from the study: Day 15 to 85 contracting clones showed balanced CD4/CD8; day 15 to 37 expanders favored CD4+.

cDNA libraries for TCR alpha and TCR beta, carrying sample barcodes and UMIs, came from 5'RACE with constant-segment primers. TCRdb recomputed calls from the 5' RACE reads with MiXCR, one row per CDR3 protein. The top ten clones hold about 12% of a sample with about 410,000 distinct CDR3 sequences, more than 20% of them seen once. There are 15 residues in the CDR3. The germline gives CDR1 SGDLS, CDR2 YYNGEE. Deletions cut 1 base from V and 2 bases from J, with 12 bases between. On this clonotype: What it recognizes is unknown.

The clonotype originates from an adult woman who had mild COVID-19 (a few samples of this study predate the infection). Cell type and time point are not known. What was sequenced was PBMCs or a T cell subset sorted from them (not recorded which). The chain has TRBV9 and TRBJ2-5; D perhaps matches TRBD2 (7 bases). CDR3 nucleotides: TGTGCCAGCAGCGTAAGGGGGGGGCCGCAAGAGACCCAGTACTTC. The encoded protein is CASSVRGGPQETQYF.